This T cell receptor beta chain was sequenced during a study of cytomegalovirus exposure and HLA in healthy donors (dated by TCRdb to the late 2010s). At the level of the whole study: An earlier analysis of several hundred of the donors reported approximately 280 Gb of sequence data and 95 million to 140 million unique TCR beta sequences obtained from 150 million to 200 million T cells. An early release covering about 600 HLA-typed donors comprised approximately 300 gigabases of sequencing data and around 80 million unique TCR sequences. Of the approximately 400 genotyped donors, approximately 82% fell in the genetic ancestry cluster associated with self-reported Caucasian donors. The aim of the study was to test whether cataloging public T cell receptors could identify signatures of past pathogen exposure. The study used immunosequencing to profile the T cell repertoires of around 600 subjects and linked those repertoires to cytomegalovirus serostatus. Along with the roughly 670-subject first cohort, a separate validation cohort of 120 different subjects was used. To predict cytomegalovirus infection status, the study brought together high-throughput TCR immunosequencing, statistical association of individual TCRs with disease status, and machine learning. To study patterns of TCR occurrence, a later analysis re-analyzed previously published TCR beta repertoires from under 750 donors and added high-resolution HLA genotyping. In the later analysis, no new phenotypic data were used to find candidate immune exposures; instead, reliance was placed on TCR beta sequences and their occurrence across donors. To decide whether each TCR beta V gene segment behaved as functional or pseudogenic, an earlier analysis of some 580 of the donors relied on high-throughput TCR beta sequencing. Donor age, sex, ethnicity and CMV serostatus were compiled alongside the repertoire data. Genome-wide SNP genotypes for about 65% of the roughly 700 donors were used in a later genetic analysis, which treated that subset as a discovery cohort. Every repertoire in the discovery cohort had been generated on one and the same sequencing platform. HLA typing included class I and class II loci at four-digit resolution. Typing coverage differed by locus: A, B, C, DRB1 and DQB1 were typed in about 620-630 donors, DQA1 in 522, DPA1 in approximately 610, and DPB1 in just under 490. Because of strong linkage in the cohort, a few DR-DQ haplotypes were treated as single units for association and clustering. Across some 400 genotyped donors of the cohort, an average of roughly 230,000 unique TCR beta nucleotide sequences per donor were sequenced, and approximately 19% of those sequences were non-productive. The full study reports these points: The 87-base-pair reads could not distinguish some IMGT-functional V segments, including TRBV6-2 and TRBV6-3, so those segments were excluded. A cluster of highly shared sequence variants was judged likely to represent a technical artifact of the sequencing pipeline. Because counts were too low, seventeen rarely observed V segments, including chromosome 9 orphons, were excluded from the earlier analysis of 587 of the donors. Compared with equally common non-associated chains, HLA-associated TCR beta chains in a later analysis were more clonally expanded and had lower generation probabilities. It was suggested by the authors that the approach could potentially be generalized to other disease states and immunological phenotypes. In a later analysis, several top co-occurrence clusters were reported to appear linked to parvovirus B19, influenza, CMV and Epstein-Barr virus. In both the original and validation cohorts, the classifier was reported to diagnose cytomegalovirus status with high specificity and sensitivity. When HLA alleles, especially DR and DQ, strongly co-occurred, TCR associations were difficult to assign to individual alleles. In a later genetic analysis, fewer N-insertions in productive TCRs were reported among donors in an Asian-associated ancestry cluster than the approximately 670-donor mean. Specific HLA alleles were associated with 16,951 TCR beta sequences at a false discovery rate of 0.05 in a later analysis. Because HLA typing was missing for some donors at each locus, association tests included only the typed subset. Most TCR sequences were observed very rarely across donors, whereas some public TCRs were present in many individuals. A total of 150 or so TCR beta chains were listed by the study as associated with cytomegalovirus. Linkage disequilibrium might explain the correlated functional status among segregating V segments, but an unknown experimental factor could not be excluded. The cohort was sequenced for TCR beta chains only, and without alpha or paired-chain data the features that could be detected were limited. Sequencing depth was assumed to be roughly uniform across donors in the presence/absence analyses, though that assumption may not hold. In a later analysis, most CMV-associated TCR beta chains were found to appear HLA-restricted, with HLA associations seemingly driven largely by CMV exposure. A further reported finding was that TCR beta sequences accurately predicted the HLA-A and HLA-B alleles for most subjects in the first cohort. CMV serostatus was the only immune exposure information available for the cohort. A later genetic analysis associated a missense DCLRE1C variant with V-gene and J-gene trimming of TCR beta chains, and an independent cohort replicated the association. Broadly in line with IMGT annotations, most TCR beta V segments showed up in productive rearrangements about 90% or about 30% of the time in an earlier analysis of approximately 600 of the donors. In vitro tests confirmed that three of the cytomegalovirus-associated TCR beta chains recognize cytomegalovirus antigens. According to a later analysis, TCR association rates differed among HLA loci, with DRB1 alleles showing the most associated TCRs and HLA-C alleles showing the fewest.

About this clone: Which antigen it targets is not known.

Reading from cysteine to phenylalanine, the CDR3 counts 15 amino acids. The read is trimmed to its CDR3 DNA, 45 bases read in frame from base 1. The germline V gene encodes CDR1 MNHNS and CDR2 SASEGT. Relative to germline, V is 6 bases shorter and J is 5 bases shorter, with 17 bases between their ends. The cohort consisted of some 670 healthy bone marrow donors. At the time of sampling, every cohort member was nominally healthy, though immune exposures that went unrecorded were likely present. The donor tested CMV seronegative, placing the donor among the 350 to 400 seronegative members of the cohort. Each donor provided a peripheral blood sample, and peripheral blood mononuclear cells were used for TCR beta sequencing. Genomic DNA was extracted from the blood cell samples with the Qiagen DNeasy Blood Extraction Kit. Libraries were built with the immunoSEQ multiplex PCR assay. The multiplex PCR relied on a mix of 60 forward primers for TCR Vbeta segments and 13 reverse primers for TCR Jbeta segments. The CDR3 region of rearranged TCR beta genes was amplified from genomic DNA with a multiplex PCR assay. The Illumina HiSeq System was used to sequence the amplified TCR beta libraries as 87-base-pair reads. The authors' pipeline ran thus. In a later analysis, 80 million or so unique TCR beta chains were counted across the approximately 670 repertoires, and around 11 million of these chains were shared by at least two donors. Raw reads were error-corrected and collapsed into unique sequences with a nearest-neighbor algorithm that merged closely related sequences to remove PCR and sequencing errors. CDR3 sequences were aligned to IMGT reference sequences to assign V, D and J gene segments. For a sequence to be retained, a match of at least six nucleotides was required to both a V gene segment and a J gene segment. Rearrangements were classified as productive when the CDR3 lacked stop codons and remained in frame with V and J, and all other rearrangements were classified as non-productive. CDR3 was defined by IMGT convention, running from the second conserved V-encoded cysteine to the conserved J-encoded phenylalanine. In an earlier analysis of approximately 500 of the donors, sequences lacking an unambiguous match to a single V gene segment were excluded. In an earlier analysis of approximately 560 of the donors, a V segment was called functional when productive rearrangements were above 56.7%, and segregating when the standard deviation between donors exceeded 5%. A statistical classification framework was built to diagnose cytomegalovirus status from the catalog of TCR beta chain sequences. In a later analysis, TCR nucleotide sequences were compared against IMGT/GENE-DB human TR gene sequences so that V and J genes could be assigned. In a later analysis, CDR3 sequences and most-parsimonious VDJ recombination scenarios were assigned using the TCRdist pipeline. In a later analysis, each TCR beta chain was defined by its CDR3 amino acid sequence together with its V-gene family, and reads without a unique V-gene family were excluded. In a later analysis, nearly 600 highly shared, low-generation-probability nucleotide sequences were removed to address suspected cross-contamination and a sequencing artifact. For each public chain, a later analysis derived a clonal expansion index from normalized ranks of inferred template counts within each repertoire. In a later analysis, generation probabilities were computed using a VDJ recombination model fitted to out-of-frame rearrangements, and the results were checked against IGoR. Hypergeometric tests were used in a later analysis to score TCR-TCR, TCR-HLA and TCR-CMV co-occurrence, with a repertoire-size bias correction applied to the TCR pairs. In a later analysis, false discovery rates were estimated by permuting HLA or CMV assignments 20 times. In a later analysis, co-occurring TCRs were grouped with DBSCAN, and TCRdist sequence similarity was added when clustering was performed within HLA-allele-positive subsets. Repertoires with fewer than 30,000 or more than 120,000 public chains, plus five repertoires with anomalous nucleotide sharing, were excluded from co-occurrence clustering. Not all clones reach the TCRdb copy of this immuneACCESS table, which keeps in-frame sequences only. Checked studies attribute under half of the gap to unresolved V genes and leave the rest unexplained. Clone size and V and J calls were adopted from that table, with D and trimming inferred from the DNA. The sample table includes about 140,000 clones. 2% to 3% of the sample is taken by the ten largest.

The specimen sequenced was PBMCs. The rearranged chain carries TRBV6-1 and TRBJ2-1; TRBD2 is a weak D gene call, 6 bases matching. The receptor was derived from a man aged 40-55 years in good health and CMV-seronegative. The CDR3 here reads CASRTPAGRDNEQFF. The bases are TGTGCCAGCAGGACCCCTGCGGGACGGGACAATGAGCAGTTCTTC.